Given below is one T cell receptor (beta chain) in context. Its specificity is not known. The sample belongs to a study of T cell responses to AZD1222 COVID-19 vaccine. Study-wide points: Researchers report vaccine-associated CD4 TCRs spanning spike, with dominance at 160-218 and 743-854.

The table came from immunoSEQ multiplex PCR; TCRdb's copy has only in-frame clones and leaves some out. The table has 70,000 to 80,000 clones, 80% seen once; the top ten hold 45% to 50%. The germline V gene has CDR1 LGHDT and CDR2 YNNKEL (reference sequence). V lost 0 bases to trimming and J lost 13 bases, with 16 bases between them. CDR3 length: 13 residues. The chain joins TRBV3-1 (or the pseudogene TRBV3-2) to TRBJ2-7, with TRBD1 as a possible D gene (5 bases). The sequences come from peripheral blood, collected 28 days after the second AZD1222 dose. The sequence was obtained from an adult who received the AZD1222 COVID-19 vaccine. This CDR3 is CASSQDLQGSYYF. CDR3 nucleotide sequence: TGTGCCAGCAGCCAAGATCTGCAGGGCAGTTATTACTTC.